One and the same sample provided the 13 T cell receptor beta chains below, sequenced in a study of PD-1 blockade in mismatch repair-deficient tumors. The table came from immunoSEQ multiplex PCR; TCRdb's copy has only in-frame clones and leaves some out. The top ten clones hold approximately 12% of a sample with 120,000 or so clones, about 88% of them seen once. Sequencing was performed on peripheral blood, taken 44 weeks after starting pembrolizumab. The origin of the receptors is an adult with mismatch repair-deficient cancer.

This chain uses TRBV14 with TRBJ2-7, with 7 nucleotides matching TRBD2. The ends lost 4 bases at V and 2 bases at J; junction bases unmatched: 8. From germline, CDR1 is SGHDN and CDR2 FVKESK. The CDR3 runs to 15 residues. In DNA form, the CDR3 reads TGTGCCAGCAGCCTAGCTGTGGGAGGGGCCTACGAGCAGTACTTC. This translates into CASSLAVGGAYEQYF.

The rearrangement links TRBV19 to TRBJ2-1; 7 bases are a match to TRBD2. Unmatched junction bases numbered 7, after V lost 4 bases and J lost 4 bases. Germline lookup yields CDR1 LNHDA and CDR2 SQIVND (reference sequence). The CDR3 runs 15 residues. This chain's CDR3 is CASSTLADQYNEQFF. CDR3 nucleotide sequence: TGTGCCAGTAGTACCCTAGCGGACCAATACAATGAGCAGTTCTTC.

The rearrangement links TRBV7-2 to TRBJ2-1; no definite D call. The CDR3 extends over 13 amino acids. Trimming cost V 0 bases and J 7 bases, with 7 bases left between them. Germline V gene sequence: CDR1 SGHTA, CDR2 FQGNSA. CDR3 sequence (DNA): TGTGCCAGCAGCTTAGCGTGGAAAAATGAGCAGTTCTTC. Translation gives CASSLAWKNEQFF.

The J gene is TRBJ2-2, the V gene TRBV28; D unclear. V was pared by 1 base and J by 6 bases, with 3 bases between. Germline V gene sequence: CDR1 MDHEN, CDR2 SYDVKM. This CDR3 comprises 12 residues. Here the CDR3 reads CASSLLAGELFF. The CDR3 DNA reads as TGTGCCAGCAGTTTATTAGCCGGGGAGCTGTTTTTT.

This chain links TRBV9 with TRBJ1-3; D call uncertain. The CDR3 sequence is 14 residues long. The germline V and J ends were trimmed by 1 base and 0 bases, with 5 bases remaining between them. Germline CDR1 and CDR2: SGDLS and YYNGEE. The CDR3 bases are TGTGCCAGCAGCGTAAGCTCCTCTGGAAACACCATATATTTT. Its translation: CASSVSSSGNTIYF.

The chain employs TRBV6-1 and TRBJ2-1; 11 nucleotides agree with TRBD2. The CDR3 sequence is 15 residues long. Unmatched junction bases numbered 3, after V lost 5 bases and J lost 3 bases. The germline V gene has CDR1 MNHNS and CDR2 SASEGT. The CDR3, as DNA: TGTGCCAGCAGTTTCGGGACTAGCGGCTACAATGAGCAGTTCTTC. Protein sequence: CASSFGTSGYNEQFF.

The chain links TRBV5-6 to TRBJ2-7, with 7 bases fitting TRBD2. The CDR3 sequence is 17 residues long. The V and J ends lost 5 bases and 2 bases, in that order; junction bases with no gene match: 16. Germline values: CDR1 SGHDT, CDR2 YYEEEE. As DNA, the CDR3 is TGTGCCAGCAGAAAAAGTGGGAGGGTTCTACCTACCTACGAGCAGTACTTC. Residues: CASRKSGRVLPTYEQYF.

This clone was seen just once. The V gene is TRBV2, the J gene TRBJ2-1, with 11 nucleotides matching TRBD2. Trimming removed 4 bases from V and 5 bases from J; junction bases left unmatched: 4. This CDR3 comprises 15 residues. Looked up from germline, CDR1 is SNHLY and CDR2 is FYNNEI. DNA for the CDR3: TGTGCCAGCAGTGGTGGGACTAGCGGAGACAATGAGCAGTTCTTC. It is translated as CASSGGTSGDNEQFF.

This clone showed up just a few times. The gene calls are TRBV27 and TRBJ2-3; 10 bases are a match to TRBD2. This CDR3 has 18 amino acids. Trimming took 5 bases from V and 5 from J; bases not matched to a gene: 16. Per germline, CDR1 MNHEY and CDR2 SMNVEV (reference sequence). CDR3 DNA: TGTGCCAGCAGTCTAAACATAGGGCTAGCGGGAGTGGAAGATACGCAGTATTTT. This translates into CASSLNIGLAGVEDTQYF.

The rearrangement joins TRBV25-1 to TRBJ2-2; maybe TRBD1 (6 bases). CDR3 length: 14 amino acids. CDR1 is MGHDK, CDR2 SYGVNS, per germline. Trimming shortened V by 2 bases and J by 3 bases, and 7 bases separated the two germline ends. DNA of the CDR3: TGTGCCAGCAGTGAAAACAGGGACACCGGGGAGCTGTTTTTT. It yields the protein CASSENRDTGELFF.

The CDR3 DNA reads TGCAGCGTTCGGCTAGGGGCGGGCTACGAGCAGTACTTC. This encodes CSVRLGAGYEQYF. This chain connects TRBV29-1 to TRBJ2-7, with D perhaps assigned TRBD1 or TRBD2 (5 bases each). The CDR3 loop spans 13 amino acids. Trimming left V 5 bases short and J 3 bases short, with 14 bases between. Germline V CDR1 and CDR2: SQVTM, ANQGSEA.

The rearrangement joins TRBV6-5 to TRBJ2-7; 11 bases line up with TRBD2. CDR1 and CDR2 (germline): MNHEY, SVGAGI. This CDR3 spans 15 amino acids. Losses at the gene ends were 6 bases for V and 2 bases for J; bases not matched to a gene: 6. The CDR3, as DNA: TGTGCCAGCAGCCCGCTAGCGGGAGGTCCCTACGAGCAGTACTTC. Translating gives CASSPLAGGPYEQYF.

The chain employs TRBV19 and TRBJ1-5, with 7 bases that match TRBD1. Unmatched junction bases numbered 4, after V lost 2 bases and J lost 3 bases. CDR3 length: 15 amino acids. Germline V gives CDR1 LNHDA, CDR2 SQIVND (reference sequence). The CDR3 DNA reads TGTGCCAGTAGTATACTTGACAGGGACAATCAGCCCCAGCATTTT. Protein product: CASSILDRDNQPQHF.